One sample yielded the 30 T cell receptor beta chains listed below, sequenced in a study of cytomegalovirus exposure and HLA in healthy donors. Primers for the PCR totalled 60 Vbeta and 13 Jbeta. The table came from immunoSEQ multiplex PCR; TCRdb's copy has only in-frame clones and leaves some out. The sample records around 200,000 clones, roughly 80% being singletons. Sequencing was done on a sample of PBMCs. These receptors were collected from a man between 45 and 60 years old in good health and CMV-seronegative.

The V gene is TRBV2, the J gene TRBJ2-2; TRBD1 aligns across 9 bases. The CDR3 length is 14 residues. The junction had 2 bases not matched to a gene; V was cut back by 7 bases and J by 2 bases. Germline V gene lookup returns CDR1 SNHLY and CDR2 FYNNEI. Here the CDR3 reads CASMGQGNTGELFF. In DNA, the CDR3 is TGTGCCAGCATGGGACAGGGTAACACCGGGGAGCTGTTTTTT.

The chain links TRBV28 to TRBJ2-4; 7 bases line up with TRBD1. V lost 5 bases to trimming and J lost 0 bases; unmatched junction nucleotides: 16. The CDR3 is 19 amino acids. CDR1 and CDR2 (germline): MDHEN, SYDVKM. The CDR3 coding sequence is TGTGCCAGCAGTCTCTCCGGGACAGCCCTTACCTCAGCCAAAAACATTCAGTACTTC. Protein product: CASSLSGTALTSAKNIQYF. The variable domain in full, completed from reference TRBV28 and TRBJ2-4, reads DVKVTQSSRYLVKRTGEKVFLECVQDMDHENMFWYRQDPGLGLRLIYFSYDVKMKEKGDIPEGYSVSREKKERFSLILESASTNQTSMYLCASSLSGTALTSAKNIQYFGAGTRLSVL.

The chain carries TRBV10-3 and TRBJ1-3; D perhaps matches TRBD1 (5 bases). The germline V gene encodes CDR1 ENHRY and CDR2 SYGVKD. The V end was cut by 6 bases, the J end by 0 bases, with 15 bases between. CDR3 length: 16 residues. The CDR3 DNA follows: TGTGCCATCAGATTAGACAGATCTTTCTCTGGAAACACCATATATTTT. This sequence encodes CAIRLDRSFSGNTIYF.

This chain links TRBV7-9 with TRBJ2-5; unclear D gene. Germline CDR1 and CDR2: SEHNR and FQNEAQ (reference sequence). This CDR3 has 11 amino acids. V was cut by 5 bases and J by 5 bases, with 6 bases left in between. The CDR3 protein is CASSRSETQYF. In nucleotides, the CDR3 is TGTGCCAGCAGCCGGTCCGAGACCCAGTACTTC.

This clone was counted a few times. This chain connects TRBV19 to TRBJ2-1, with 7 bases fitting TRBD2. J lost 7 bases, V lost 11 bases, and 14 bases had no gene match. Per germline, CDR1 LNHDA and CDR2 SQIVND (reference sequence). This CDR3 has 14 residues. CDR3 sequence reads: CAAQGREQKNEQFF. Written as DNA, the CDR3 is TGTGCCGCCCAAGGGAGGGAACAAAAGAATGAGCAGTTCTTC.

The chain couples TRBV7-2 to TRBJ2-5; 10 bases are shared with TRBD2. V shed 2 bases, J shed 3 bases, and the junction held 6 bases outside the gene matches. In germline, CDR1 is SGHTA, CDR2 FQGNSA. The CDR3 covers 16 residues. The CDR3 bases are TGTGCCAGCAGCTTATTACTAGCGGGAAGCAAAGAGACCCAGTACTTC. This gives the protein CASSLLLAGSKETQYF.

The chain combines TRBV4-2 with TRBJ2-5, with 11 bases aligning to TRBD2. The J call is in doubt because the DNA end fits TRBJ2-7 better. The germline gives CDR1 LGHNA, CDR2 YNFKEQ. The CDR3 covers 18 residues. The CDR3 sequence: CASSRQTSGTSGAYEQYF. CDR3 nucleotides: TGTGCCAGCAGCCGGCAGACTTCCGGGACTAGCGGCGCCTACGAGCAGTACTTC.

This sequence joins TRBV5-1 and TRBJ2-3, with 8 bases that match TRBD2. The CDR3 has 17 amino acids. V dropped 7 bases and J dropped 0; count of bases not matched to a gene: 13. Germline loops: CDR1 SGHRS, CDR2 YFSETQ. The DNA for the CDR3 is TGCGCCAGCGCCTCCCGCTATAGCGGGAAAAGCACAGATACGCAGTATTTT. Its protein product is CASASRYSGKSTDTQYF.

The V gene is TRBV18, the J gene TRBJ2-3; D possibly corresponds to TRBD1 (6 bases). The V gene lost 2 bases and the J gene lost 6 bases, with 12 bases spanning the gap. The CDR3 contains 14 residues. Germline V gives CDR1 KGHSH, CDR2 LQKENI. DNA for the CDR3: TGTGCCAGCTCACCAACCCCTAGGGGGGATACGCAGTATTTT. It yields the protein CASSPTPRGDTQYF. Using reference TRBV18 and TRBJ2-3 for the parts outside the CDR3, the full variable domain is NAGVMQNPRHLVRRRGQEARLRCSPMKGHSHVYWYRQLPEEGLKFMVYLQKENIIDESGMPKERFSAEFPKEGPSILRIQQVVRGDSAAYFCASSPTPRGDTQYFGPGTRLTVL.

V gene TRBV18 combines with J gene TRBJ1-1, with a tentative D call TRBD1 (6 bases). The germline V and J ends were trimmed by 3 bases and 4 bases, with 15 bases remaining between them. CDR3 size: 15 residues. Germline assignment: CDR1 KGHSH and CDR2 LQKENI. Written as DNA, the CDR3 is TGTGCCAGCTCACCGGATGCAGGGGAGGGCACTGAAGCTTTCTTT. As protein: CASSPDAGEGTEAFF. Looking up the rest from reference TRBV18 and TRBJ1-1 gives the full variable domain: NAGVMQNPRHLVRRRGQEARLRCSPMKGHSHVYWYRQLPEEGLKFMVYLQKENIIDESGMPKERFSAEFPKEGPSILRIQQVVRGDSAAYFCASSPDAGEGTEAFFGQGTRLTVV.

This chain uses TRBV2 with TRBJ1-2, with 8 bases aligning to TRBD1. Trimming at V came to 7 bases and at J to 7 bases, leaving 8 bases not matched to a gene. Germline CDR1 and CDR2: SNHLY and FYNNEI. This CDR3 is 13 amino acids long. CDR3 protein: CASKIQGAAGYTF. For the CDR3, the DNA is TGTGCCAGCAAGATTCAGGGGGCGGCTGGCTACACCTTC.

Here the CDR3 reads CASSLVERGHEQFF. In DNA, the CDR3 is TGTGCCAGCAGCTTAGTGGAGCGGGGTCATGAGCAGTTCTTC. The chain joins TRBV7-6 to TRBJ2-1; TRBD2 matches at 7 bases. CDR3 length: 14 residues. The V segment lost 1 base and the J segment 8 bases; nucleotides outside the gene matches: 5. Germline V gives CDR1 SGHVS, CDR2 FNYEAQ. The full variable domain, completed using reference TRBV7-6 and TRBJ2-1, is GAGVSQSPRYKVTKRGQDVALRCDPISGHVSLYWYRQALGQGPEFLTYFNYEAQQDKSGLPNDRFSAERPEGSISTLTIQRTEQRDSAMYRCASSLVERGHEQFFGPGTRLTVL.

This clone showed up just once. The chain employs TRBV5-1 and TRBJ2-7; the match to TRBD2 covers 10 bases. The trim removed 4 bases at V and 6 bases at J, leaving 10 bases unmatched. The CDR3 runs to 15 residues. From germline, CDR1 is SGHRS and CDR2 YFSETQ. The CDR3: CASSQGTSEAGEQYF. CDR3 DNA sequence: TGCGCCAGCAGCCAAGGGACTAGCGAAGCTGGCGAGCAGTACTTC.

The chain employs TRBV25-1 and TRBJ2-7, with TRBD1 matching over 9 bases. This CDR3 has 16 residues. Germline assignment: CDR1 MGHDK and CDR2 SYGVNS. After removal of 9 bases from V and 0 bases from J, the junction contained 12 bases not matched to a gene. CDR3 DNA: TGTGCCAGTTCGACAGGGGGTTCAAGGAGCTCCTACGAGCAGTACTTC. Protein sequence: CASSTGGSRSSYEQYF.

This sequence joins TRBV27 and TRBJ2-1, with TRBD2 matching 13 bases. The CDR3 extends over 17 amino acids. The germline V gene has CDR1 MNHEY and CDR2 SMNVEV (reference sequence). V was clipped by 3 bases and J by 6 bases; unmatched bases: 8. The DNA of the CDR3 is TGTGCCAGCAGTTTTGAGTCTTGGACTAGCGGGAGCAATGAGCAGTTCTTC. Translation: CASSFESWTSGSNEQFF.

This clone was recorded once. The chain combines TRBV9 with TRBJ2-3; 8 bases align to TRBD1. Germline V gene sequence: CDR1 SGDLS, CDR2 YYNGEE. V lost 4 bases, J lost 1 base, and 8 bases stayed unmatched. The CDR3 contains 16 residues. CDR3 in amino acids: CASSPRGTGRTDTQYF. The CDR3 bases are TGTGCCAGCAGCCCCAGAGGGACAGGCCGCACAGATACGCAGTATTTT. Supplemented by reference TRBV9 and TRBJ2-3, the full variable domain reads DSGVTQTPKHLITATGQRVTLRCSPRSGDLSVYWYQQSLDQGLQFLIQYYNGEERAKGNILERFSAQQFPDLHSELNLSSLELGDSALYFCASSPRGTGRTDTQYFGPGTRLTVL.

The chain carries TRBV7-3 and TRBJ2-2, with 7 nucleotides matching TRBD1. The length of the CDR3 is 18 residues. V lost 5 bases, J lost 0 bases, and 12 bases stayed unmatched. The germline V gene has CDR1 SGHTA and CDR2 FQGTGA. CDR3 region: CASSLGAGGLANTGELFF. The CDR3, as DNA: TGTGCCAGCAGCCTAGGGGCAGGGGGATTGGCGAACACCGGGGAGCTGTTTTTT.

This rearrangement joins TRBV6-5 to TRBJ2-5; TRBD2 matches 8 bases. The CDR3 runs 15 residues. Germline values: CDR1 MNHEY, CDR2 SVGAGI. The trim removed 2 bases at V and 4 bases at J, leaving 6 bases unmatched. The CDR3 is CASSYMASGPETQYF. The CDR3, as DNA: TGTGCCAGCAGTTACATGGCTAGCGGGCCAGAGACCCAGTACTTC.

The CDR3 DNA sequence: TGTGCCAGAAGCTTGGGGGAGGAGACTACTAACTATGGCTACACCTTC. Amino acid sequence: CARSLGEETTNYGYTF. The V call is TRBV5-3, the J call TRBJ1-2; D gene ambiguous. TRBV5-3 is known as an ORF, though its function is uncertain. The CDR3 sequence is 16 residues long. V lost 0 bases and J 0 bases, leaving 12 bases between the germline ends.

The chain's CDR3 is CASSGRGGRNTEAFF. The CDR3 nucleotides read TGTGCCAGCAGTGGGAGGGGAGGAAGGAACACTGAAGCTTTCTTT. The V call is TRBV28, the J call TRBJ1-1; possible D gene TRBD1, 5 bases. CDR3 length equals 15 residues. Germline V gives CDR1 MDHEN, CDR2 SYDVKM. The ends were cut back, 5 bases at V and 1 base at J, with 14 bases in the middle.

Notes on this clone: Other DNA sequences in the sample encode the same CDR3. The rearrangement uses TRBV9 and TRBJ1-5; TRBD1 is a possible D gene (5 bases). CDR3 length: 14 amino acids. Germline CDR1 is SGDLS and CDR2 is YYNGEE. The V gene lost 0 bases and the J gene lost 2 bases, with 6 bases spanning the gap. CDR3 sequence: CASSVGGGNQPQHF. The CDR3 bases are TGTGCCAGCAGCGTAGGGGGGGGCAATCAGCCCCAGCATTTT.

The V call is TRBV4-3, the J call TRBJ2-7; 8 bases fit TRBD1. V shed 4 bases, J shed 5 bases, and the junction held 16 bases outside the gene matches. The CDR3 loop spans 17 amino acids. CDR1 and CDR2 (germline): LGHNA, YSLEER. This chain's CDR3 is CASSPSPPGTGFHEQYF. In DNA form, the CDR3 reads TGCGCCAGCAGCCCCTCCCCGCCCGGGACAGGTTTCCACGAGCAGTACTTC.

As regards this clone: Compared with germline, one end of the junction differs, possibly owing to a read error. The rearrangement links TRBV7-9 to TRBJ1-5; 11 nucleotides align to TRBD1. Germline CDR1 is SEHNR and CDR2 is FQNEAQ (reference sequence). This CDR3 has 15 residues. The CDR3 sequence is CSSSTGTGGGQPQHF. The CDR3 nucleotides are TGTTCCAGCAGCACCGGGACAGGGGGAGGTCAGCCCCAGCATTTT.

CDR3 DNA: TGTGCCAGCAGCTTTTATCAGGGTCACGGTTTCTCTGGAAACACCATATATTTT. This gives the protein CASSFYQGHGFSGNTIYF. This chain uses TRBV7-9 with TRBJ1-3, with D maybe TRBD1 (5 bases). There are 18 residues in the CDR3. The germline V and J ends were trimmed by 3 bases and 0 bases, with 18 bases remaining between them. The germline V gene has CDR1 SEHNR and CDR2 FQNEAQ (reference sequence).

Only a few counts were recorded for this clone. V and J are TRBV12-5 and TRBJ1-1; D call uncertain. Germline CDR1 LGHNT, CDR2 FRNRAP. Trimming shortened V by 5 bases and J by 7 bases, and 11 bases separated the two germline ends. The CDR3 is 12 amino acids. CDR3 nucleotides: TGTGCTAGTGGTAGCCGTGCAGGTGAAGCTTTCTTT. This sequence encodes CASGSRAGEAFF.

The V gene is TRBV27, the J gene TRBJ2-4, with 13 bases lining up with TRBD2. The CDR3 spans 22 residues. V was clipped by 5 bases and J by 0 bases; unmatched bases: 19. Germline values: CDR1 MNHEY, CDR2 SMNVEV (reference sequence). CDR3 nucleotides: TGTGCCAGCAGTCCCTACCGACGGACTAGCGGGAGAGGTTCGCTAGCCAAAAACATTCAGTACTTC. Its translation: CASSPYRRTSGRGSLAKNIQYF.

Only one count was recorded for this clone. This chain joins TRBV5-4 and TRBJ2-3, with 9 bases lining up with TRBD2. This CDR3 is 17 amino acids long. The J segment lost 3 bases and the V segment lost 0 bases, leaving 8 bases of the junction unmatched. Per the germline V gene, CDR1 is SGHNT and CDR2 is YYREEE (reference sequence). The CDR3: CASSLGGTSLGTDTQYF. The CDR3 bases are TGTGCCAGCAGCTTGGGGGGGACTAGCTTGGGAACAGATACGCAGTATTTT.

In DNA, the CDR3 is TGTGCCAGCAGTTTGTCAGGGGGGCTTGGTTCGAATGAAAAACTGTTTTTT. It yields the protein CASSLSGGLGSNEKLFF. The V call is TRBV28, the J call TRBJ1-4; 7 nucleotides match TRBD1. The V segment lost 3 bases and the J segment 5 bases; nucleotides outside the gene matches: 12. CDR1 is MDHEN, CDR2 SYDVKM, per germline. This CDR3 spans 17 amino acids.

In this sample, this clone turned up once. The chain is built from TRBV2 and TRBJ2-6, with a possible D match to TRBD1 (5 bases). The germline V and J ends were trimmed by 6 bases and 15 bases, with 12 bases remaining between them. This CDR3 region has 11 residues. Germline CDR1 reads SNHLY; CDR2 reads FYNNEI. For the CDR3, the DNA is TGTGCCAGCAGCCCAAATCAGGGCCTGACTTTC. It specifies CASSPNQGLTF.

The chain joins TRBV4-1 to TRBJ1-5; TRBD1 might be the D (5 bases). This CDR3 has 14 amino acids. Trimming removed 4 bases at V and 0 bases at J, with 7 bases between. From germline, CDR1 is MGHRA and CDR2 YSYEKL. CDR3: CASSRTGSNQPQHF. The CDR3 coding sequence is TGCGCCAGCAGCCGAACAGGTAGCAATCAGCCCCAGCATTTT.